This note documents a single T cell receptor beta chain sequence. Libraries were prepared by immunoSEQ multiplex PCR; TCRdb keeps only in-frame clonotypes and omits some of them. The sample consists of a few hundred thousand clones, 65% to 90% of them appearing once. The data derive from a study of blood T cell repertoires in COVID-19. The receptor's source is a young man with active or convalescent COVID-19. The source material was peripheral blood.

In DNA, the CDR3 is TGTGCCAGCAGTCCTCCTCTATCAGATACGCAGTATTTT. Protein product: CASSPPLSDTQYF. This chain connects TRBV27 to TRBJ2-3; D is uncertain. The germline gives CDR1 MNHEY, CDR2 SMNVEV (reference sequence). Trimming removed 5 bases from V and 4 bases from J, with 10 bases in between. CDR3 length equals 13 residues.